This paragraph covers one T cell receptor beta chain sequence. Its specificity is not known. These data are taken from a study of follicular helper T cells after annual influenza vaccination. Study-level background: For some subjects, blood spans the 2013-2014, 2014-2015 and 2015-2016 annual vaccinations.

Time point meaning: 2015-2016 season, 7 days after influenza vaccination. The study's findings and limits: Undersampling of the much larger non-cTfh compartments could not be excluded for influenza clone enrichment. Rare clonotypes were missed; only roughly 8.5-23% of cells gave TCRB.

Per the germline V gene, CDR1 is SGHTA and CDR2 is FQGNSA. This CDR3 region has 12 residues. Trimming left V 4 bases short and J 5 bases short, with 5 bases between. Produced via immunoSEQ multiplex PCR; TCRdb's table is partial and in-frame only. The sample records some 7,000 clones, around 80% being singletons. This clonotype originated in an adult who received the influenza vaccine. The chain joins TRBV7-2 to TRBJ2-2; no clear D. The sequencing used CXCR5- memory CD4+ T cells sorted from blood, collected 7 days after influenza vaccination. The CDR3 nucleotides are TGTGCCAGCAGCTGGGGAACCGGGGAGCTGTTTTTT. This codes for CASSWGTGELFF.